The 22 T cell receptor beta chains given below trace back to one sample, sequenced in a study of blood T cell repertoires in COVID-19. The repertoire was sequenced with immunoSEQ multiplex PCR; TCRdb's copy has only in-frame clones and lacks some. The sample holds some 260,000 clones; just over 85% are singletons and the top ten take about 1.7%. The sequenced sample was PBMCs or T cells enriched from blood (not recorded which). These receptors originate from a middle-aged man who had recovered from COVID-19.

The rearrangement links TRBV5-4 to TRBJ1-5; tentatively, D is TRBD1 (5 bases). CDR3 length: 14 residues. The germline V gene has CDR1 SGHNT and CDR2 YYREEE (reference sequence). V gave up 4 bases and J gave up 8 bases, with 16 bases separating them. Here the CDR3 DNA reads TGTGCCAGCAGCAACACAGGAGTACTAAAGCCCCAGCATTTT. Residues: CASSNTGVLKPQHF.

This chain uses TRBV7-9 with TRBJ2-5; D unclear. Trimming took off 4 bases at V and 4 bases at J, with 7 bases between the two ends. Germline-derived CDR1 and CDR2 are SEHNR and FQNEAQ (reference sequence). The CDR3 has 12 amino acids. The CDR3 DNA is TGTGCCAGCAGCTCGGAGAGAGAGACCCAGTACTTC. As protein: CASSSERETQYF.

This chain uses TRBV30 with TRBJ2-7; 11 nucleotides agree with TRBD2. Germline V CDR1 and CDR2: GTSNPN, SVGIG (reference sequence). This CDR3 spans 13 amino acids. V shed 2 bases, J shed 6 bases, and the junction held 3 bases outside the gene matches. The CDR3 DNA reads TGTGCCTGGAGTACCGGACTAGCGGGCGAGCAGTACTTC. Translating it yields CAWSTGLAGEQYF.

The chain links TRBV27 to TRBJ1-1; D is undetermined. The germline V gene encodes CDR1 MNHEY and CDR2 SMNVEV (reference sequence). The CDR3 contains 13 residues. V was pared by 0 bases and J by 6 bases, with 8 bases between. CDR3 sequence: CASSLSGLAEAFF. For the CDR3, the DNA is TGTGCCAGCAGTTTATCCGGGTTAGCTGAAGCTTTCTTT.

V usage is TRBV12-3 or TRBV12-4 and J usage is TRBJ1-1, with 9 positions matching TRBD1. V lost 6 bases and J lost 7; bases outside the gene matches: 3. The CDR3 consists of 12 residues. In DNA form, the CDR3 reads TGTGCCAGCAGCCGGGGACAGGGTGAAGCTTTCTTT. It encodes CASSRGQGEAFF.

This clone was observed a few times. CDR3 bases: TGTGCCAGCAGTTTATCACGGAGCCTCTACAATGAGCAGTTCTTC. Its protein is CASSLSRSLYNEQFF. This chain joins TRBV28 and TRBJ2-1; D remains unclear. The CDR3 spans 15 residues. Germline V gene data show CDR1 as MDHEN and CDR2 as SYDVKM. Trimming cost V 1 base and J 3 bases, with 10 bases left between them.

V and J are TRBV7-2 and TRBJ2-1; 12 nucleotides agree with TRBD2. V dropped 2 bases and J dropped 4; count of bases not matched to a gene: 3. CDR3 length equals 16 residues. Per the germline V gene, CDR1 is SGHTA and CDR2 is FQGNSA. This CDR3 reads CASSLQGTSGYNEQFF. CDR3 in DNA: TGTGCCAGCAGCTTACAGGGGACTAGCGGGTACAATGAGCAGTTCTTC.

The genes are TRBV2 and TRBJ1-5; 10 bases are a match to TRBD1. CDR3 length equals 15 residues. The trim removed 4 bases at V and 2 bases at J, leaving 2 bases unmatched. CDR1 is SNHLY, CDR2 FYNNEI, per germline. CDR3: CASSGGTGGNQPQHF. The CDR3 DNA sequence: TGTGCCAGCAGTGGCGGGACAGGGGGCAATCAGCCCCAGCATTTT.

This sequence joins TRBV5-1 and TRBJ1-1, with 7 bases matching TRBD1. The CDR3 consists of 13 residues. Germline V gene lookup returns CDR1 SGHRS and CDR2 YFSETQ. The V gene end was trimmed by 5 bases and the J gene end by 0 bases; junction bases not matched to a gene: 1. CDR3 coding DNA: TGCGCCAGCAGGGACAGGTTGAACACTGAAGCTTTCTTT. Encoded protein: CASRDRLNTEAFF.

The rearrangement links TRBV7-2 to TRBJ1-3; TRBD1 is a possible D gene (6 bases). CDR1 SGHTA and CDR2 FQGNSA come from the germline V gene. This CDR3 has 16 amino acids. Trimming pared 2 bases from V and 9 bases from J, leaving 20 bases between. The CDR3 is CASSLSTRSQGGTIYF. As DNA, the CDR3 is TGTGCCAGCAGCTTAAGTACGCGCTCACAGGGTGGCACCATATATTTT.

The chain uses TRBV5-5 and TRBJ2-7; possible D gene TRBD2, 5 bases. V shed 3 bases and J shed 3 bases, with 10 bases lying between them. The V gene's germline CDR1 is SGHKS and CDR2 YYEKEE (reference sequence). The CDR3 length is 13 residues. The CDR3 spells CASSWEPNYEQYF. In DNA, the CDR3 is TGTGCCAGCAGCTGGGAGCCAAACTACGAGCAGTACTTC.

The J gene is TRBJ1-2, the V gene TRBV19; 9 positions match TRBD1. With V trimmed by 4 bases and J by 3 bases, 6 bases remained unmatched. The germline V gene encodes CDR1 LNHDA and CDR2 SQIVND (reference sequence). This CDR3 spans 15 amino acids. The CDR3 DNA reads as TGTGCCAGTAGTACAACAGGGGGCTTAGACTATGGCTACACCTTC. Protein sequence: CASSTTGGLDYGYTF.

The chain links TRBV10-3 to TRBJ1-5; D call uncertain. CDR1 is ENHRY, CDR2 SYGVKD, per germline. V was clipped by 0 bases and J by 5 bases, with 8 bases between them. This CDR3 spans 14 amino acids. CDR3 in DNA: TGTGCCATCAGTGAGTCCCCAGGTGATCAGCCCCAGCATTTT. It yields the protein CAISESPGDQPQHF.

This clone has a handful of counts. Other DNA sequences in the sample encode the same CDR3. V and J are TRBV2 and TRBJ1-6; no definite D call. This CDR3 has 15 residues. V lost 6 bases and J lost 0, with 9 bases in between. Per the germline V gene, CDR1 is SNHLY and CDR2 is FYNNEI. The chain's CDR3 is CASRAESSYNSPLHF. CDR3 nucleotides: TGTGCCAGCAGAGCGGAGAGCTCCTATAATTCACCCCTCCACTTT.

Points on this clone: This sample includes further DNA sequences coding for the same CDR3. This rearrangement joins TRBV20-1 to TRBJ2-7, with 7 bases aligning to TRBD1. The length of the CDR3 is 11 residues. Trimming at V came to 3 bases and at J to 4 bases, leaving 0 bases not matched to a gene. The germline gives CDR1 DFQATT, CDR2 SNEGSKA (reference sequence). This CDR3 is CSASRGYEQYF. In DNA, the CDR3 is TGCAGTGCTAGCAGGGGGTACGAGCAGTACTTC.

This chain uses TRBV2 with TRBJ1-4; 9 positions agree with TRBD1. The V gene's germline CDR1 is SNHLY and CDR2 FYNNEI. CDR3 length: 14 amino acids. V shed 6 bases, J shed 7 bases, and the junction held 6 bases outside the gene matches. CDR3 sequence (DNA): TGTGCCAGCAGGGACAGGGGAGGTGTTGAAAAACTGTTTTTT. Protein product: CASRDRGGVEKLFF.

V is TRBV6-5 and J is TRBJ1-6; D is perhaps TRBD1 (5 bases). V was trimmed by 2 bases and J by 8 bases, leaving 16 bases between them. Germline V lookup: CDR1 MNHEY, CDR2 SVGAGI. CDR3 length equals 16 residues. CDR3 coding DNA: TGTGCCAGCAGTTACGAAGGGGTCAAAGGCGATTCACCCCTCCACTTT. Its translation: CASSYEGVKGDSPLHF.

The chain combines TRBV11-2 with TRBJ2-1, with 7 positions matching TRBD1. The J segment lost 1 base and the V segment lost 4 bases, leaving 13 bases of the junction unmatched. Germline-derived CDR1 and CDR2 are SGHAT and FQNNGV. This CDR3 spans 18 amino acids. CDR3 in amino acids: CASSSLKGGARSYNEQFF. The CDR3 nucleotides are TGTGCCAGCAGCTCTCTGAAAGGGGGCGCGAGGTCCTACAATGAGCAGTTCTTC.

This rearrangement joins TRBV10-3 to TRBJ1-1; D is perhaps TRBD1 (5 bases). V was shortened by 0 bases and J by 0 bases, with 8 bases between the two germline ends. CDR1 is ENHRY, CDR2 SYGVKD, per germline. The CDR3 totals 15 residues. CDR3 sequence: CAISESGGVNTEAFF. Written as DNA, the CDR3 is TGTGCCATCAGTGAGTCTGGAGGGGTGAACACTGAAGCTTTCTTT.

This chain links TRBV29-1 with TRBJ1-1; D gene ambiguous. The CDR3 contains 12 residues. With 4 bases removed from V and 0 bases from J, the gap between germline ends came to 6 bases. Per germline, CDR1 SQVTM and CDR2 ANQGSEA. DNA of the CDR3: TGCAGCGTTGGTAGATTGAACACTGAAGCTTTCTTT. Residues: CSVGRLNTEAFF.

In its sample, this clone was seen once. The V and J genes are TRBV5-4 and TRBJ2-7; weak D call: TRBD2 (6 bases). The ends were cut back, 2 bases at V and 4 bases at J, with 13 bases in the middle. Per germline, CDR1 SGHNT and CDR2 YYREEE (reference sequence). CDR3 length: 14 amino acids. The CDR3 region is CASSFKLAPYEQYF. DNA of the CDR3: TGTGCCAGCAGCTTTAAACTAGCCCCATACGAGCAGTACTTC.

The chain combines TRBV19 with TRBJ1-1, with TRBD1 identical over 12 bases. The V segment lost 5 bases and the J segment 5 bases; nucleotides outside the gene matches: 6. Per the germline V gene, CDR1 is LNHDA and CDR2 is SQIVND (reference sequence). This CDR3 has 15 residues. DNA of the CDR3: TGTGCCAGTAGTCATTGGGACAGGGGGCGGACTGAAGCTTTCTTT. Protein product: CASSHWDRGRTEAFF.